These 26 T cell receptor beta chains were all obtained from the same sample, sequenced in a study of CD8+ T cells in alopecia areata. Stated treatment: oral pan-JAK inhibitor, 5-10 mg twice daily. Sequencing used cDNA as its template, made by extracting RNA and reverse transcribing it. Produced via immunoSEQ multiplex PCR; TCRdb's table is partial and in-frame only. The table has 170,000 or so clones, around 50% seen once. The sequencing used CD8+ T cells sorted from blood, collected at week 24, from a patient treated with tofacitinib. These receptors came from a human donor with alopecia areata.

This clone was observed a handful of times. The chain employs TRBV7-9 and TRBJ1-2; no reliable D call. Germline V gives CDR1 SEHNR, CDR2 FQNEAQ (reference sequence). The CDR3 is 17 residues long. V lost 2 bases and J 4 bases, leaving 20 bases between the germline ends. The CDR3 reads CASSLKFMLKPGYGYTF. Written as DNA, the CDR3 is TGTGCCAGCAGCTTAAAATTCATGCTCAAACCTGGCTATGGCTACACCTTC.

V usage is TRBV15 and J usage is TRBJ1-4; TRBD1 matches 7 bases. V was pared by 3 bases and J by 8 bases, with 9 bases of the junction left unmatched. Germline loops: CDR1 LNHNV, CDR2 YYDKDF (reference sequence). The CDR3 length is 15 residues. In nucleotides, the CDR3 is TGTGCCACCAGCAGGCCGACAGGGAGCAGAGAAAAACTGTTTTTT. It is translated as CATSRPTGSREKLFF.

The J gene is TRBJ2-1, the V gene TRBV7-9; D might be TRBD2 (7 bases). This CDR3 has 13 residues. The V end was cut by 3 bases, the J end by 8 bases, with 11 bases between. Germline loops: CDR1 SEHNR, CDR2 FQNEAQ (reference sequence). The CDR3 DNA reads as TGTGCCAGCAGCTTCGGAGGGGGGGATGAGCAGTTCTTC. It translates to CASSFGGGDEQFF. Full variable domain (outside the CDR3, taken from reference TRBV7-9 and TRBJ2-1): DTGVSQNPRHKITKRGQNVTFRCDPISEHNRLYWYRQTLGQGPEFLTYFQNEAQLEKSRLLSDRFSAERPKGSFSTLEIQRTEQGDSAMYLCASSFGGGDEQFFGPGTRLTVL.

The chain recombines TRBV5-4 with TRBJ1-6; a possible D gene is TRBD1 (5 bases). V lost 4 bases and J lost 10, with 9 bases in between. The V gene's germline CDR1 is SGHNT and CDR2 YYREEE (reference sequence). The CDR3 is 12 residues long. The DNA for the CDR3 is TGTGCCAGCAGCCCAGGGAAATCACCCCTCCACTTT. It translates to CASSPGKSPLHF.

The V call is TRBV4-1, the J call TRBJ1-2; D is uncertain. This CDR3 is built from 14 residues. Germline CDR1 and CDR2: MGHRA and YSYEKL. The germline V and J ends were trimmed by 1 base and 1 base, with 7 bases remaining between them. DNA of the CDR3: TGCGCCAGCAGCCAAGGAGAACTTAACTATGGCTACACCTTC. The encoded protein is CASSQGELNYGYTF.

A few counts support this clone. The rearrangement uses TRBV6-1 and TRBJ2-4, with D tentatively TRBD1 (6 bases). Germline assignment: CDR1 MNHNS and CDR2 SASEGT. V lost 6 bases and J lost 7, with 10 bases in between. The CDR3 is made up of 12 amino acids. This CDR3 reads CASSEDSNIQYF. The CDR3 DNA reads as TGTGCCAGCAGCGAGGACAGCAACATTCAGTACTTC.

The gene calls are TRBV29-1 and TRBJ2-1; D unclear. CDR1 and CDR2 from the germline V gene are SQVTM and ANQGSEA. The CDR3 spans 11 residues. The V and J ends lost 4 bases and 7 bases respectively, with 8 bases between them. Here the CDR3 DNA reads TGCAGCGTTGTTTGGGGAAATGAGCAGTTCTTC. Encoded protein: CSVVWGNEQFF.

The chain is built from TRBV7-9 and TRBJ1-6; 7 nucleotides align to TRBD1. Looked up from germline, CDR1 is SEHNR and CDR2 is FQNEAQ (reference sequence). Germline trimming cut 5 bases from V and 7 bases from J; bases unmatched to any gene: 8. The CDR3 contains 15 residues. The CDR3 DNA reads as TGTGCCAGCAGCCCCACCCAGGGGGTGAATTCACCCCTCCACTTT. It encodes CASSPTQGVNSPLHF.

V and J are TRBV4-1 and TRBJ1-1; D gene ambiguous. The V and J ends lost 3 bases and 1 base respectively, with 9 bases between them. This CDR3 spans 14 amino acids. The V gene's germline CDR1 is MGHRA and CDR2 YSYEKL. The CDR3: CASSHQEGNTEAFF. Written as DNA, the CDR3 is TGCGCCAGCAGCCATCAGGAGGGGAACACTGAAGCTTTCTTT.

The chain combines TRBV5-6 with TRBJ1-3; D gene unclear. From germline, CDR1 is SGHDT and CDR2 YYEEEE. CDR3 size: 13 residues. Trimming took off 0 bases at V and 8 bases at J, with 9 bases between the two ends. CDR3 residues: CASSLGSSDTIYF. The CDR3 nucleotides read TGTGCCAGCAGCTTGGGGTCTTCGGACACCATATATTTT. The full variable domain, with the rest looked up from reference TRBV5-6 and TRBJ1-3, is DAGVTQSPTHLIKTRGQQVTLRCSPKSGHDTVSWYQQALGQGPQFIFQYYEEEERQRGNFPDRFSGHQFPNYSSELNVNALLLGDSALYLCASSLGSSDTIYFGEGSWLTVV.

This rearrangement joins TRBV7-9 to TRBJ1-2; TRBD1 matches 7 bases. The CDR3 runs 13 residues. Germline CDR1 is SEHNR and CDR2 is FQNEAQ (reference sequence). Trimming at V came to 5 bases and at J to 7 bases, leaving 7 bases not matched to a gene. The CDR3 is CASSKTGTGGYTF. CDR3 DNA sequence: TGTGCCAGCAGCAAGACAGGGACGGGTGGCTACACCTTC.

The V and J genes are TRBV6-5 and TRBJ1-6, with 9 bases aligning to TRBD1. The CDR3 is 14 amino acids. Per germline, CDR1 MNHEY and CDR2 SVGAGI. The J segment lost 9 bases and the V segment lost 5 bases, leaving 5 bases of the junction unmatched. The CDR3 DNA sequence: TGTGCCAGCAGTCCGGGACAGGGCAGTTCACCCCTCCACTTT. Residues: CASSPGQGSSPLHF.

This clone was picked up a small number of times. The CDR3 bases are TGCAGCGTTGGACAGGGGGGCTACCTGAACACTGAAGCTTTCTTT. Its protein product is CSVGQGGYLNTEAFF. V usage is TRBV29-1 and J usage is TRBJ1-1; 9 bases map to TRBD1. V lost 4 bases to trimming and J lost 0 bases; unmatched junction nucleotides: 6. Germline V gene sequence: CDR1 SQVTM, CDR2 ANQGSEA. The CDR3 consists of 15 residues.

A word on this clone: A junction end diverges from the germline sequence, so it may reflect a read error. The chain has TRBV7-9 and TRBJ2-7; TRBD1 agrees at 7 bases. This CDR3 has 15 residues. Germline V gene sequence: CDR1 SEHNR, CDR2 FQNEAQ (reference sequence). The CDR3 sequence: CASSQTGTGSSEQYF. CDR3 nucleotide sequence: TGTGCCAGCAGCCAGACAGGGACGGGGTCCTCCGAGCAGTACTTC.

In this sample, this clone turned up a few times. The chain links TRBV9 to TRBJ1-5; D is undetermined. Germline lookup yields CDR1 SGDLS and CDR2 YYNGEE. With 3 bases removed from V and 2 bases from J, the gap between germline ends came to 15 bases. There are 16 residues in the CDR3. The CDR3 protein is CASSAGPWEGNQPQHF. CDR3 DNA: TGTGCCAGCAGCGCAGGCCCCTGGGAGGGCAATCAGCCCCAGCATTTT.

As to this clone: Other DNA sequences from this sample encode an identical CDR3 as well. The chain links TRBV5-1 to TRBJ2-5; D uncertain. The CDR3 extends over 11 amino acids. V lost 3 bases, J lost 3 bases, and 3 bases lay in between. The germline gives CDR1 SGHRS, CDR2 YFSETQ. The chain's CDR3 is CASSWEETQYF. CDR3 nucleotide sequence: TGCGCCAGCAGCTGGGAAGAGACCCAGTACTTC.

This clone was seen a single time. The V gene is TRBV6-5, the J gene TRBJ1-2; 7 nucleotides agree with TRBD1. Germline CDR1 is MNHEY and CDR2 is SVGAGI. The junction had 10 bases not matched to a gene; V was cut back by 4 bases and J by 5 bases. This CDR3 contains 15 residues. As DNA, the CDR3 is TGTGCCAGCAGTTGGGTGGAAGGGGGCGTATATGGCTACACCTTC. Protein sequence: CASSWVEGGVYGYTF.

The CDR3 sequence is CSVEVRGSSYEQYF. The CDR3 nucleotides are TGCAGCGTTGAAGTGAGGGGGAGCTCCTACGAGCAGTACTTC. This rearrangement joins TRBV29-1 to TRBJ2-7; D is perhaps TRBD1 (6 bases). V was cut by 1 base and J by 0 bases, with 10 bases left in between. Germline V gene data show CDR1 as SQVTM and CDR2 as ANQGSEA. This CDR3 region has 14 residues.

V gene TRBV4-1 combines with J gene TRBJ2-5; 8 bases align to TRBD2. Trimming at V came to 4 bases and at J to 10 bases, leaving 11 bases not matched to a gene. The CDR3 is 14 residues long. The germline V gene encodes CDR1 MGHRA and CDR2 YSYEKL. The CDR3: CASSLKALAEVQYF. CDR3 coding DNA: TGCGCCAGCAGCCTTAAGGCACTAGCGGAGGTCCAGTACTTC.

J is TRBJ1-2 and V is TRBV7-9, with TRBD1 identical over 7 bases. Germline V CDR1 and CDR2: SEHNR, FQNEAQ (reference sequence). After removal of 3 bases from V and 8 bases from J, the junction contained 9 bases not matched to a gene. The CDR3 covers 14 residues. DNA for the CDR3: TGTGCCAGCAGCTTTTTTCAGGGGGGTATCGGCTACACCTTC. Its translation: CASSFFQGGIGYTF.

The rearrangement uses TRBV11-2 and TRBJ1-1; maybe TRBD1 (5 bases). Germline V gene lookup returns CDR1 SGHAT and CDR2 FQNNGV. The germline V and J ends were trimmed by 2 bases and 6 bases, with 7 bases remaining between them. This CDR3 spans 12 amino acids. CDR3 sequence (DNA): TGTGCCAGCAGCTTATCGGGGGCTGAAGCTTTCTTT. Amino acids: CASSLSGAEAFF.

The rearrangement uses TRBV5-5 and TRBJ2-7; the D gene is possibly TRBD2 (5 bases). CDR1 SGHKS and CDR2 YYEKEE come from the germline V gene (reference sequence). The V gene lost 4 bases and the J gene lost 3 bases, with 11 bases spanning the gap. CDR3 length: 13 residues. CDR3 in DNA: TGTGCCAGCAGCCCGACTACAAGCTACGAGCAGTACTTC. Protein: CASSPTTSYEQYF.

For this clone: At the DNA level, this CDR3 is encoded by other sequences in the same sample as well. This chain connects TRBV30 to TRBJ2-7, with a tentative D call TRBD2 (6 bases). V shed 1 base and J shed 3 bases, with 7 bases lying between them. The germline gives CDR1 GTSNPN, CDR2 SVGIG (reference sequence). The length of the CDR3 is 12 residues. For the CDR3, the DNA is TGTGCCTGGAGTGCGGGAGACTACGAGCAGTACTTC. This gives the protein CAWSAGDYEQYF. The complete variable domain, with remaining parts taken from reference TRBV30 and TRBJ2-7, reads SQTIHQWPATLVQPVGSPLSLECTVEGTSNPNLYWYRQAAGRGLQLLFYSVGIGQISSEVPQNLSASRPQDRQFILSSKKLLLSDSGFYLCAWSAGDYEQYFGPGTRLTVT.

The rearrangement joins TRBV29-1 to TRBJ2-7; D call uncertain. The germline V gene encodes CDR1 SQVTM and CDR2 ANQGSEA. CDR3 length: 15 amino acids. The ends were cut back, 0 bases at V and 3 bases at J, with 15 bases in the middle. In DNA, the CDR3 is TGCAGCGTTGAAGACTATGGTCAGAATAACTACGAGCAGTACTTC. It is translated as CSVEDYGQNNYEQYF.

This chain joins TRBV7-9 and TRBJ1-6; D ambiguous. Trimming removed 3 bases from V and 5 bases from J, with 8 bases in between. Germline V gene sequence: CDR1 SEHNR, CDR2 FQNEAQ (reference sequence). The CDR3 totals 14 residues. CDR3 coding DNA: TGTGCCAGCAGCTTGCCCATTCATAATTCACCCCTCCACTTT. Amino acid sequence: CASSLPIHNSPLHF.

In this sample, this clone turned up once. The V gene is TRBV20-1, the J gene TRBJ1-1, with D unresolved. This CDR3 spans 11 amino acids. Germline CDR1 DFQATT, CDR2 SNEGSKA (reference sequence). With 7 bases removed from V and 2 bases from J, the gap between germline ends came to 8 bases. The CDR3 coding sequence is TGCAGTGTCCACCTTAACACTGAAGCTTTCTTT. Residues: CSVHLNTEAFF.